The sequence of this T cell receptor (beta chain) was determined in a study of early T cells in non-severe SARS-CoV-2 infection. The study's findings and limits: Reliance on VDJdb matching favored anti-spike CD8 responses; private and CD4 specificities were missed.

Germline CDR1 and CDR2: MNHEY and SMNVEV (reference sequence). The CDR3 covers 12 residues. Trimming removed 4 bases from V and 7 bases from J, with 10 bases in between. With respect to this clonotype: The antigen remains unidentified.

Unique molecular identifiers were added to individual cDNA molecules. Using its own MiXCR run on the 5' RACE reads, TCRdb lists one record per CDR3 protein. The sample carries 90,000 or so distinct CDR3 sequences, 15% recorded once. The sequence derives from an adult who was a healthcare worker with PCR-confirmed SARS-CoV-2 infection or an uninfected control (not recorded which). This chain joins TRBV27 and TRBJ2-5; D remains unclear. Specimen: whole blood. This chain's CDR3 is CASSSSLGTQYF. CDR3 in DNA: TGTGCCAGCAGTTCGTCCCTAGGGACCCAGTACTTC.